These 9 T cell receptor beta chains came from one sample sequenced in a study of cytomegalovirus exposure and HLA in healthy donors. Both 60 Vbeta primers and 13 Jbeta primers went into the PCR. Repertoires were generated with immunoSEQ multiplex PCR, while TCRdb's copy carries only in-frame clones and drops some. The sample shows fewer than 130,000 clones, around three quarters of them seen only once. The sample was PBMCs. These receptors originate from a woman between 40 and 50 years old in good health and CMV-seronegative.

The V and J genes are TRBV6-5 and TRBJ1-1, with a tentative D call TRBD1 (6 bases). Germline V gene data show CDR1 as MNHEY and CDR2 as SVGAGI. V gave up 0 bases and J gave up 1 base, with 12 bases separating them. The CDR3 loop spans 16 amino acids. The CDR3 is CASSYSPGTKNTEAFF. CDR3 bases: TGTGCCAGCAGTTACTCGCCCGGGACAAAGAACACTGAAGCTTTCTTT.

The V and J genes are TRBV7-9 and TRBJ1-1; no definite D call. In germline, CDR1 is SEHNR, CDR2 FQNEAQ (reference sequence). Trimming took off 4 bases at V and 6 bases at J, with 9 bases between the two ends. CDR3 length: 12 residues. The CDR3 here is CASSYSFSEAFF. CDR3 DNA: TGTGCCAGCAGCTATTCCTTCTCTGAAGCTTTCTTT.

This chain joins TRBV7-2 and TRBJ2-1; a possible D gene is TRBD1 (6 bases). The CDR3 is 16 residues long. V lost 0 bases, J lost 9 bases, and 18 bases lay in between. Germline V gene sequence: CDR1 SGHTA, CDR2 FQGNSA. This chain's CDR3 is CASSLAFQGQRSEQFF. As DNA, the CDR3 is TGTGCCAGCAGCTTAGCGTTCCAGGGGCAACGATCTGAGCAGTTCTTC. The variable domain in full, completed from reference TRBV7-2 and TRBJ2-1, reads GAGVSQSPSNKVTEKGKDVELRCDPISGHTALYWYRQSLGQGLEFLIYFQGNSAPDKSGLPSDRFSAERTGGSVSTLTIQRTQQEDSAVYLCASSLAFQGQRSEQFFGPGTRLTVL.

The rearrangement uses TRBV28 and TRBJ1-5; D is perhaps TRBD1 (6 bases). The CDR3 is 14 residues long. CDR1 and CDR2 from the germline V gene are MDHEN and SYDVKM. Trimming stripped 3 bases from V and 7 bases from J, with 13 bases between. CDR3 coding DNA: TGTGCCAGCAGTTTGAGGGCAGGGGCACAGCCCCAGCATTTT. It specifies CASSLRAGAQPQHF.

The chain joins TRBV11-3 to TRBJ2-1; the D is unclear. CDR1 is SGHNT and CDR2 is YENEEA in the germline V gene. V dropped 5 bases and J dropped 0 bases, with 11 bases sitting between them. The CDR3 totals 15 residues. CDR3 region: CASSPRLRSYNEQFF. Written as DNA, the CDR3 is TGTGCCAGCAGCCCCCGGTTGCGCTCCTACAATGAGCAGTTCTTC.

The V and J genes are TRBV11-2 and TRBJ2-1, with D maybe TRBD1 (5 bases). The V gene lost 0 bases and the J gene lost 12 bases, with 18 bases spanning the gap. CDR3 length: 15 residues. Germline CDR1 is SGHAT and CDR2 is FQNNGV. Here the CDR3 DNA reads TGTGCCAGCAGCTTAGACCTAGACAGAGTAATAGGGCAGTTCTTC. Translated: CASSLDLDRVIGQFF.

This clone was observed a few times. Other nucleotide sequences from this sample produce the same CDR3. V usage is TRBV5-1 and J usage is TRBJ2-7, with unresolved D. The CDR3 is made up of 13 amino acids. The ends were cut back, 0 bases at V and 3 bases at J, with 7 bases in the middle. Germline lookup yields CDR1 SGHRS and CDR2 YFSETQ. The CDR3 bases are TGCGCCAGCAGCTTGGGACTGGGCTACGAGCAGTACTTC. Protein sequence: CASSLGLGYEQYF.

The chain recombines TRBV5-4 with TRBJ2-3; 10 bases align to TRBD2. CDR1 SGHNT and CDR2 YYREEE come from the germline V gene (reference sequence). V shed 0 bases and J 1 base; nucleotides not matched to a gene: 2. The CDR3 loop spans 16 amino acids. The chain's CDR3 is CASSLDLAGGTDTQYF. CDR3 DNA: TGTGCCAGCAGCTTGGATCTAGCGGGGGGCACAGATACGCAGTATTTT.

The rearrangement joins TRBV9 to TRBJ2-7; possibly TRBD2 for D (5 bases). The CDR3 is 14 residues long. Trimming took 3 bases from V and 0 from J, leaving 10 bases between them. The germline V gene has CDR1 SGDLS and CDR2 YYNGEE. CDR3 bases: TGTGCCAGCAGCGCGCGGGCCTTCTCCTACGAGCAGTACTTC. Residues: CASSARAFSYEQYF. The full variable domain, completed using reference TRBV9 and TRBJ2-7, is DSGVTQTPKHLITATGQRVTLRCSPRSGDLSVYWYQQSLDQGLQFLIQYYNGEERAKGNILERFSAQQFPDLHSELNLSSLELGDSALYFCASSARAFSYEQYFGPGTRLTVT.